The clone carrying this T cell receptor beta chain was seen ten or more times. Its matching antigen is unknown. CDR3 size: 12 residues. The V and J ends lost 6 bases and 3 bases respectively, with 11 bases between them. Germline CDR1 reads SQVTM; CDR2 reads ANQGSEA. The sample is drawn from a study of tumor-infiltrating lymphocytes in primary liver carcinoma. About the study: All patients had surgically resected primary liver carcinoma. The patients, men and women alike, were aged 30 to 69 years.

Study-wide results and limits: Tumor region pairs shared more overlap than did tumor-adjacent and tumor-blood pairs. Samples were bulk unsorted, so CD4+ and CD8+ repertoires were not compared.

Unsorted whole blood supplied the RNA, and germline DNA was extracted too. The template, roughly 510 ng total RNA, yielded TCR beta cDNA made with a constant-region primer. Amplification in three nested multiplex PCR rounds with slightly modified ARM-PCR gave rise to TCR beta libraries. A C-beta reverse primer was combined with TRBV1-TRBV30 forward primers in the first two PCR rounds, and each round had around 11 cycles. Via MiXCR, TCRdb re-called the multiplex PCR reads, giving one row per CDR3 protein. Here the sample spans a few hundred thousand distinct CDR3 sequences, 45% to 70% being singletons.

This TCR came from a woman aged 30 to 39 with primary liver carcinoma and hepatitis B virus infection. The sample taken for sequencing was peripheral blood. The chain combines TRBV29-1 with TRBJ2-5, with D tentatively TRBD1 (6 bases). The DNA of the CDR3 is TGCAGCGTACGGACAGCTGAAGAGACCCAGTACTTC. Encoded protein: CSVRTAEETQYF.